This TCR beta chain was profiled in a study of cytomegalovirus exposure and HLA in healthy donors. The V end lost 3 bases, the J end lost 0 bases, and 13 bases lay between the germline ends. Germline values: CDR1 SGDLS, CDR2 YYNGEE. The CDR3 is made up of 17 amino acids. The PCR made use of 60 Vbeta and 13 Jbeta primers. Assay: immunoSEQ multiplex PCR; the TCRdb copy retains only in-frame clones and omits some. The top ten clones hold 2% of a sample with some 120,000 clones, about 80% of them seen once. On this clone itself: The target antigen is unknown.

Findings and caveats of the study: Sequencing likely produced, as an artifact, a cluster of highly shared sequence variants. Later examination showed HLA-associated TCR beta chains had greater clonal expansion than equally common others. Indistinguishable V segments such as TRBV6-2 and TRBV6-3 were excluded.

Whereas donors were nominally healthy upon sampling, unrecorded immune exposures were probable. The rearrangement joins TRBV9 to TRBJ2-6; D possibly corresponds to TRBD1 (6 bases). The sample comprised PBMCs. This clonotype originated in a man between 18 and 29 years old in good health and CMV-seronegative. CDR3 sequence: CASSATGLSSGANVLTF. Written as DNA, the CDR3 is TGTGCCAGCAGCGCGACAGGCCTTAGCTCTGGGGCCAACGTCCTGACTTTC.